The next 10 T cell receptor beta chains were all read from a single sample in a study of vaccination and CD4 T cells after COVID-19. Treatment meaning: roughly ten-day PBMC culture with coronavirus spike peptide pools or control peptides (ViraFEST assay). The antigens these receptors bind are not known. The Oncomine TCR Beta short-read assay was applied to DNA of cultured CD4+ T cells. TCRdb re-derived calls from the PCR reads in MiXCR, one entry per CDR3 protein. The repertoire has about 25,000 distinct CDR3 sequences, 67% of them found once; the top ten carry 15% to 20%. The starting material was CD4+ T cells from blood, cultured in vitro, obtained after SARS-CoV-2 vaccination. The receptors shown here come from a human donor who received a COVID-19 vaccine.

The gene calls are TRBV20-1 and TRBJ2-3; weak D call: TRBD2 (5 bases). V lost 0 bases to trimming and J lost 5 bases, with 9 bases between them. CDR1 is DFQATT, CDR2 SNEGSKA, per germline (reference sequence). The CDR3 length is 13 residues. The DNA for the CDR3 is TGCAGTGCTAGAGAAGGACTGCGAGATACGCAGTATTTT. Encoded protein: CSAREGLRDTQYF.

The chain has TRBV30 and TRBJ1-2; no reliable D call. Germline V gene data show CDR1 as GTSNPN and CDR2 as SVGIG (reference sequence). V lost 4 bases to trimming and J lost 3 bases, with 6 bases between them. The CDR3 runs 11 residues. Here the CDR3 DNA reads TGTGCCTGGACAGGATACTATGGCTACACCTTC. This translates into CAWTGYYGYTF.

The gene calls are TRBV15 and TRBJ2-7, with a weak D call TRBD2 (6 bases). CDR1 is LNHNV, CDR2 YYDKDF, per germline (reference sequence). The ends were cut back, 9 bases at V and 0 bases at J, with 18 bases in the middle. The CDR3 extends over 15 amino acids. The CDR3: CATGSDYYVSYEQYF. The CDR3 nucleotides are TGTGCCACAGGGTCGGACTACTACGTCTCCTACGAGCAGTACTTC.

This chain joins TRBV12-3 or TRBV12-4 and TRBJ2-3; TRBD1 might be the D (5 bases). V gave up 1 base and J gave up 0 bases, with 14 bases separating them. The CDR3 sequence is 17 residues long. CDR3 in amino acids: CASSLGRFRGSTDTQYF. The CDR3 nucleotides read TGTGCCAGCAGTTTAGGGCGTTTTAGGGGAAGCACAGATACGCAGTATTTT.

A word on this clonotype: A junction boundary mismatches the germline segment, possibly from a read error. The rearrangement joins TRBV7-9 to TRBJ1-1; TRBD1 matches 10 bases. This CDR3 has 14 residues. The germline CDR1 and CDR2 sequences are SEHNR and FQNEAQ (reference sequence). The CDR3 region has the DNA TGTGCCACCAGCTCTAGGACAGGGGGCACTGAAGCTTTCTTT. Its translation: CATSSRTGGTEAFF.

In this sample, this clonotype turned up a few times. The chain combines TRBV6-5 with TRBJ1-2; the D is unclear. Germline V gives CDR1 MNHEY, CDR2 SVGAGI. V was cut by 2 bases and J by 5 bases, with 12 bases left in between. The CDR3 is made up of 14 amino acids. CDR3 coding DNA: TGTGCCAGCAGTTACCGTATCGGGGAGTATGGCTACACCTTC. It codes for CASSYRIGEYGYTF.

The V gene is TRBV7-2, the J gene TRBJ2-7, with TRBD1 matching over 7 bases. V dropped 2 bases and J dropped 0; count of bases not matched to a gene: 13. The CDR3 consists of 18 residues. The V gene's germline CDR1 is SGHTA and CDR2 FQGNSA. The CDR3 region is CASSLFGRSGTASYEQYF. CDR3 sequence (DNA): TGTGCCAGCAGCTTATTTGGTAGATCCGGGACAGCCTCCTACGAGCAGTACTTC. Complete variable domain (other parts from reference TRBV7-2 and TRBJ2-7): GAGVSQSPSNKVTEKGKDVELRCDPISGHTALYWYRQSLGQGLEFLIYFQGNSAPDKSGLPSDRFSAERTGGSVSTLTIQRTQQEDSAVYLCASSLFGRSGTASYEQYFGPGTRLTVT.

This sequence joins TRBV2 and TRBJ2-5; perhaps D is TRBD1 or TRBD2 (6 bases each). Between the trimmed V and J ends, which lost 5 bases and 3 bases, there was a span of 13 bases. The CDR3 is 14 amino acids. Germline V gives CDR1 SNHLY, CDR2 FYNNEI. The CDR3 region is CASSKGGREETQYF. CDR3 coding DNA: TGTGCCAGCAGTAAGGGGGGCAGGGAAGAGACCCAGTACTTC. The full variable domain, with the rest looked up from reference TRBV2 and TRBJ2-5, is EPEVTQTPSHQVTQMGQEVILRCVPISNHLYFYWYRQILGQKVEFLVSFYNNEISEKSEIFDDQFSVERPDGSNFTLKIRSTKLEDSAMYFCASSKGGREETQYFGPGTRLLVL.

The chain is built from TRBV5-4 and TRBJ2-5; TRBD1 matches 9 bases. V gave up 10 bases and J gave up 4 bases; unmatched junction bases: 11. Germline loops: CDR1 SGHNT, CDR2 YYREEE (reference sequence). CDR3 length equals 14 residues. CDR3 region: CAGIWDREAETQYF. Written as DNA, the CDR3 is TGTGCCGGCATCTGGGACAGGGAGGCAGAGACCCAGTACTTC.

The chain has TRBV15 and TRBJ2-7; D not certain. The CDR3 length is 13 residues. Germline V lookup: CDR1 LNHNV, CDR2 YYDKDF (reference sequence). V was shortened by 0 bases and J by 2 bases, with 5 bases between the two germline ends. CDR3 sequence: CATSRDLTYEQYF. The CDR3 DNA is TGTGCCACCAGCAGAGATTTGACCTACGAGCAGTACTTC.